Listed below are T cell receptor beta chains from one sample, sequenced in a study of cytomegalovirus exposure and HLA in healthy donors. Profiled with immunoSEQ multiplex PCR; TCRdb holds only in-frame clones, not every one. The sample shows hundreds of thousands of clones, approximately 88% of them seen only once. Sample: PBMCs. The source is a woman between 18 and 30 years old in good health and CMV-seronegative. Each CDR3 is given with its conserved first and last residue. A D gene is named only where the DNA matches it firmly. Some rows have no size entry. The others give once, few or many, or a class for an expanded clone.

V	D	J	size	CDR3	DNA
TRBV2	NA	TRBJ2-3	NA	CASVPESTDTQYF	TGTGCCAGCGTGCCCGAGAGCACAGATACGCAGTATTTT
TRBV9	TRBD1	TRBJ1-6	NA	CASSQTGADNSPLHF	TGTGCCAGCAGCCAGACAGGGGCAGATAATTCACCCCTCCACTTT
TRBV5-4	NA	TRBJ2-7	NA	CASSLNPTDLEQYF	TGTGCCAGCAGCTTGAACCCCACAGACCTCGAGCAGTACTTC
TRBV2	TRBD2	TRBJ2-7	NA	CATGLAVPYEQYF	TGTGCCACAGGACTAGCGGTCCCTTACGAGCAGTACTTC
TRBV28	TRBD2	TRBJ2-1	NA	CASSLVLAGDWSGPYNEQFF	TGTGCCAGCAGTTTAGTTCTAGCGGGAGATTGGTCGGGTCCTTACAATGAGCAGTTCTTC
TRBV6-5	NA	TRBJ1-5	NA	CASCPGLNQPQHF	TGTGCCAGCTGCCCGGGTTTGAATCAGCCCCAGCATTTT
TRBV27	NA	TRBJ2-1	NA	CASSDGLGGLYNEQFF	TGTGCCAGCAGTGACGGCCTGGGCGGACTTTACAATGAGCAGTTCTTC
TRBV5-6	TRBD1	TRBJ1-1	NA	CASSDGQAHEAFF	TGTGCCAGCAGCGACGGACAGGCGCATGAAGCTTTCTTT
TRBV2	TRBD2	TRBJ2-4	NA	CASSLTSDKNIQYF	TGTGCCAGCAGTCTTACTAGCGACAAAAACATTCAGTACTTC
TRBV27	NA	TRBJ1-5	NA	CASSIGGGYQPQHF	TGTGCCAGCAGTATAGGAGGAGGGTATCAGCCCCAGCATTTT
TRBV7-3	TRBD1	TRBJ2-7	NA	CASTDRGYEQYF	TGTGCCAGCACCGACAGGGGATACGAGCAGTACTTC
TRBV28	NA	TRBJ1-2	NA	CASSSQERGLGYGYTF	TGTGCCAGCAGTTCACAGGAGAGGGGGTTGGGCTATGGCTACACCTTC
TRBV30	NA	TRBJ1-2	few	CAGLSGNLRGNGYTF	TGTGCCGGACTTTCAGGGAACCTAAGGGGGAATGGCTACACCTTC
TRBV5-5	NA	TRBJ1-3	few	CASSLKSEGGNTIYF	TGTGCCAGCAGCTTGAAATCAGAGGGTGGAAACACCATATATTTT
TRBV6-5	NA	TRBJ1-2	NA	CASSSFDRLPYGYTF	TGTGCCAGCAGTTCATTCGATCGACTACCCTATGGCTACACCTTC
TRBV6-5	NA	TRBJ2-2	NA	CASSYFSNTGELFF	TGTGCCAGCAGTTACTTCTCGAACACCGGGGAGCTGTTTTTT
TRBV6-5	NA	TRBJ1-3	NA	CASSLTDAGNTIYF	TGTGCCAGCAGTTTGACAGACGCTGGAAACACCATATATTTT
TRBV5-1	TRBD1	TRBJ2-5	NA	CASSLEGAVVETQYF	TGCGCCAGCAGCTTGGAGGGGGCAGTGGTGGAGACCCAGTACTTC
TRBV28	NA	TRBJ1-5	NA	CASSLFSSNQPQHF	TGTGCCAGCAGTTTATTCTCCTCCAATCAGCCCCAGCATTTT
TRBV11-3	TRBD2	TRBJ2-7	NA	CASSFLAGGEQYF	TGTGCCAGCAGCTTTCTAGCGGGAGGCGAGCAGTACTTC
TRBV7-6	NA	TRBJ2-1	NA	CASSLVVGGRGYNEQFF	TGTGCCAGCAGCTTAGTTGTAGGGGGGAGGGGGTACAATGAGCAGTTCTTC
TRBV5-1	TRBD2	TRBJ2-5	NA	CASSLPRAGVDRETQYF	TGCGCCAGCAGCCTCCCTCGGGCGGGAGTGGATCGAGAGACCCAGTACTTC
TRBV11-2	TRBD1	TRBJ1-1	NA	CASRGRRQGAQINTEAFF	TGTGCCAGCAGGGGACGTAGGCAGGGGGCTCAGATAAACACTGAAGCTTTCTTT
TRBV6-5	NA	TRBJ1-1	NA	CASNQGLKAFF	TGTGCCAGCAACCAGGGGCTTAAAGCTTTCTTT
TRBV30	TRBD2	TRBJ2-2	NA	CAWSVLRKTSDFAGELFF	TGTGCCTGGAGTGTACTTCGAAAAACTAGCGACTTCGCCGGGGAGCTGTTTTTT